The 22 T cell receptor beta chains below all came from one sample that was sequenced in a study of T-cell memory formation after mild COVID-19. TCRdb independently ran MiXCR on the 5' RACE reads; one entry per CDR3 protein. The table shows 400,000 to 500,000 distinct CDR3 sequences, with approximately 20% occurring only once. The sequencing input was PBMCs or a T cell subset sorted from them (not recorded which). All receptors derive from an adult woman who had mild COVID-19 (a few samples of this study predate the infection). Cell type and time point are not known.

V usage is TRBV9 and J usage is TRBJ1-6; D is unclear. V lost 0 bases, J lost 0 bases, and 10 bases lay in between. Germline V gene sequence: CDR1 SGDLS, CDR2 YYNGEE. The CDR3 contains 17 residues. The CDR3 loop is CASSVGGSSSYNSPLHF. CDR3 nucleotides: TGTGCCAGCAGCGTAGGTGGGTCCAGCTCCTATAATTCACCCCTCCACTTT.

The rearrangement uses TRBV5-1 and TRBJ2-7, with a tentative D call TRBD1 (7 bases). The germline V gene has CDR1 SGHRS and CDR2 YFSETQ. The CDR3 loop spans 15 amino acids. The V end was cut by 0 bases, the J end by 9 bases, with 19 bases between. CDR3 region: CASSLGTGLPWGQYF. The CDR3 DNA reads as TGCGCCAGCAGCTTGGGGACAGGACTACCTTGGGGGCAGTACTTC.

The chain combines TRBV3-1 with TRBJ2-7; 11 bases map to TRBD2. V dropped 2 bases and J dropped 2; count of bases not matched to a gene: 2. This CDR3 is 15 amino acids long. The germline CDR1 and CDR2 sequences are LGHDT and YNNKEL (reference sequence). CDR3: CASSQLAGGTYEQYF. DNA of the CDR3: TGTGCCAGCAGCCAACTAGCGGGGGGTACCTACGAGCAGTACTTC.

This clonotype was counted a few times. V gene TRBV5-1 combines with J gene TRBJ2-3; 12 nucleotides align to TRBD2. The CDR3 length is 16 residues. With V trimmed by 3 bases and J by 0 bases, 2 bases remained unmatched. Germline V lookup: CDR1 SGHRS, CDR2 YFSETQ. This chain's CDR3 is CASSWGTSGSTDTQYF. CDR3 DNA: TGCGCCAGCAGCTGGGGGACTAGCGGGAGCACAGATACGCAGTATTTT.

The sample holds many counts of this clonotype. V and J are TRBV4-3 and TRBJ2-2; 7 nucleotides align to TRBD2. CDR3 length equals 16 residues. Trimming cost V 3 bases and J 3 bases; bases outside gene matches: 7. Per germline, CDR1 LGHNA and CDR2 YSLEER. The CDR3 region is CASSQETSEDTGELFF. Written as DNA, the CDR3 is TGCGCCAGCAGCCAGGAAACTAGCGAAGACACCGGGGAGCTGTTTTTT.

The rearrangement uses TRBV9 and TRBJ2-7; 7 bases line up with TRBD1. The ends lost 2 bases at V and 3 bases at J; junction bases unmatched: 11. There are 16 residues in the CDR3. Germline V lookup: CDR1 SGDLS, CDR2 YYNGEE. Here the CDR3 DNA reads TGTGCCAGCAGCGTCGACAGGGCGGCCACAGGCTACGAGCAGTACTTC. Residues: CASSVDRAATGYEQYF.

There are a few counts of this clonotype. CDR3 protein: CSATQGILGGELFF. The DNA for the CDR3 is TGCAGCGCAACACAGGGGATCCTAGGCGGGGAGCTGTTTTTT. This chain joins TRBV29-1 and TRBJ2-2, with 7 positions matching TRBD1. This CDR3 is 14 amino acids long. Looked up from germline, CDR1 is SQVTM and CDR2 is ANQGSEA. V shed 7 bases, J shed 7 bases, and the junction held 12 bases outside the gene matches.

The chain has TRBV9 and TRBJ2-7, with 7 bases fitting TRBD1. V lost 4 bases and J lost 0; bases outside the gene matches: 7. CDR1 is SGDLS, CDR2 YYNGEE, per germline. The CDR3 sequence is 15 residues long. The DNA for the CDR3 is TGTGCCAGCAGCTTAAGGACAGGCCTCTCCTACGAGCAGTACTTC. Translation gives CASSLRTGLSYEQYF. Looking up the rest from reference TRBV9 and TRBJ2-7 gives the full variable domain: DSGVTQTPKHLITATGQRVTLRCSPRSGDLSVYWYQQSLDQGLQFLIQYYNGEERAKGNILERFSAQQFPDLHSELNLSSLELGDSALYFCASSLRTGLSYEQYFGPGTRLTVT.

There are a few counts of this clonotype. The chain uses TRBV7-3 and TRBJ2-7, with D perhaps TRBD1 or TRBD2 (5 bases each). This CDR3 has 14 residues. Germline CDR1 SGHTA, CDR2 FQGTGA. V dropped 5 bases and J dropped 5 bases, with 16 bases sitting between them. The DNA of the CDR3 is TGTGCCAGCAGCCCAGGCGGAGAGGGGCACGAGCAGTACTTC. Its protein is CASSPGGEGHEQYF.

The CDR3 sequence: CASSQASDNPYNEQFF. CDR3 coding DNA: TGTGCCAGCAGCCAAGCATCAGACAACCCCTACAATGAGCAGTTCTTC. The chain links TRBV4-2 to TRBJ2-1, with no clear D. The V end was cut by 1 base, the J end by 2 bases, with 12 bases between. Germline V CDR1 and CDR2: LGHNA, YNFKEQ. This CDR3 is 16 amino acids long.

The table lists this clonotype with a few counts. The V and J genes are TRBV19 and TRBJ1-2; D possibly corresponds to TRBD1 (5 bases). The CDR3 contains 12 residues. The V gene lost 2 bases and the J gene lost 7 bases, with 8 bases spanning the gap. The germline CDR1 and CDR2 sequences are LNHDA and SQIVND (reference sequence). CDR3 amino acids: CASSIQGRGYTF. The CDR3 DNA sequence: TGTGCCAGTAGTATACAGGGCCGTGGCTACACCTTC.

This clonotype was found a few times. The chain is built from TRBV3-1 and TRBJ2-5, with D unclear. The CDR3 contains 12 residues. The germline V gene encodes CDR1 LGHDT and CDR2 YNNKEL (reference sequence). V lost 2 bases to trimming and J lost 5 bases, with 6 bases between them. This chain's CDR3 is CASSQKMETQYF. For the CDR3, the DNA is TGTGCCAGCAGCCAAAAGATGGAGACCCAGTACTTC.

This clonotype was detected many times. The chain employs TRBV7-2 and TRBJ2-5, with D unresolved. The CDR3 runs to 11 residues. Trimming took off 5 bases at V and 7 bases at J, with 8 bases between the two ends. Germline CDR1 SGHTA, CDR2 FQGNSA. This CDR3 reads CASSPSVTQYF. The DNA for the CDR3 is TGTGCCAGCAGCCCCTCGGTGACCCAGTACTTC.

This clonotype came up a few times. J is TRBJ2-5 and V is TRBV5-1; TRBD1 might be the D (5 bases). V was shortened by 4 bases and J by 1 base, with 11 bases between the two germline ends. CDR1 and CDR2 (germline): SGHRS, YFSETQ. CDR3 length: 14 amino acids. The CDR3 is CASSPGFSQETQYF. The DNA for the CDR3 is TGCGCCAGCAGCCCAGGGTTCTCCCAAGAGACCCAGTACTTC.

The J gene is TRBJ1-6, the V gene TRBV7-9; D is undetermined. This CDR3 comprises 13 residues. Germline V gene data show CDR1 as SEHNR and CDR2 as FQNEAQ (reference sequence). Trimming removed 2 bases at V and 11 bases at J, with 10 bases between. The CDR3 protein is CASSLTQVAPLHF. The CDR3 bases are TGTGCCAGCAGCTTAACCCAGGTGGCACCCCTCCACTTT.

The rearrangement uses TRBV3-1 and TRBJ1-2, with 7 bases aligning to TRBD1. The germline V gene has CDR1 LGHDT and CDR2 YNNKEL (reference sequence). This CDR3 contains 12 residues. Unmatched junction bases numbered 10, after V lost 6 bases and J lost 12 bases. The CDR3 DNA follows: TGTGCCAGCAGGAGTTCGGGGGACAGACACACCTTC. As protein: CASRSSGDRHTF.

This clonotype turned up a few times. The J gene is TRBJ2-7, the V gene TRBV2; 9 nucleotides match TRBD1. The CDR3 is made up of 14 amino acids. Germline lookup yields CDR1 SNHLY and CDR2 FYNNEI. Trimming at V came to 7 bases and at J to 5 bases, leaving 9 bases not matched to a gene. The CDR3 region is CASIVDRGVNEQYF. The DNA of the CDR3 is TGTGCCAGCATTGTGGACAGGGGCGTAAACGAGCAGTACTTC.

J is TRBJ2-3 and V is TRBV6-2 or TRBV6-3, with 11 bases aligning to TRBD2. This CDR3 has 15 residues. J gave up 4 bases and V 6 bases, and 6 bases lay outside the gene matches. Germline CDR1 is MNHEY and CDR2 is SVGEGT. The CDR3 DNA is TGTGCCAGCAGCCGCCTTAGCGGGGGGGCAGATACGCAGTATTTT. It codes for CASSRLSGGADTQYF.

V is TRBV5-4 and J is TRBJ1-2, with D possibly TRBD1 on 6 matching bases. The V gene lost 2 bases and the J gene lost 6 bases, with 20 bases spanning the gap. Germline CDR1 is SGHNT and CDR2 is YYREEE (reference sequence). There are 16 residues in the CDR3. CDR3 nucleotide sequence: TGTGCCAGCAGCTTTGATCGCACAGGGAGTGAAGATGGCTACACCTTC. Translating gives CASSFDRTGSEDGYTF. Filled out from reference TRBV5-4 and TRBJ1-2, the complete variable domain reads ETGVTQSPTHLIKTRGQQVTLRCSSQSGHNTVSWYQQALGQGPQFIFQYYREEENGRGNFPPRFSGLQFPNYSSELNVNALELDDSALYLCASSFDRTGSEDGYTFGSGTRLTVV.

This sequence joins TRBV11-2 and TRBJ1-1; 10 nucleotides match TRBD1. CDR3 length equals 16 residues. V was clipped by 5 bases and J by 1 base; unmatched bases: 7. Germline CDR1 and CDR2: SGHAT and FQNNGV. This CDR3 is CASSHRDRGWNTEAFF. The CDR3 DNA reads TGTGCCAGCAGCCACCGGGACAGGGGCTGGAACACTGAAGCTTTCTTT.

Only a few counts were recorded for this clonotype. The chain carries TRBV20-1 and TRBJ2-1, with TRBD2 matching 11 bases. V dropped 3 bases and J dropped 7; count of bases not matched to a gene: 8. Germline V gene sequence: CDR1 DFQATT, CDR2 SNEGSKA (reference sequence). The CDR3 consists of 15 residues. Here the CDR3 DNA reads TGCAGTGCTAGCACAGGGACTAGCGGCCCAAATGAGCAGTTCTTC. It specifies CSASTGTSGPNEQFF.

The rearrangement joins TRBV27 to TRBJ2-3, with D possibly matching TRBD2 (5 bases). Trimming removed 6 bases from V and 3 bases from J, with 13 bases in between. The CDR3 extends over 14 amino acids. Germline V CDR1 and CDR2: MNHEY, SMNVEV (reference sequence). The CDR3 DNA reads TGTGCCAGCAGCCTGGAGACGGGGACAGATACGCAGTATTTT. The encoded protein is CASSLETGTDTQYF.